The rows below give T cell receptor beta chains drawn from one sample of a study of a mutant IDH1 vaccine in newly diagnosed glioma. Their cognate antigens are unknown. TCRdb's copy holds only in-frame clones and misses some; the assay was immunoSEQ multiplex PCR. The sample carries about 61,000 clones, roughly 80% recorded once. The sample consisted of PBMCs, taken from a glioma patient whose treatment included an IDH1 peptide vaccine. The receptors originated from a man aged 45 to 65 with glioma. Both conserved end residues are part of each CDR3. The D gene is left open where the match is weak. The size entry is marked missing in some rows and otherwise reads once, few, many or a size class.

clone_size: -
cdr3_length: 18
d_call: TRBD1
v_call: TRBV9
j_call: TRBJ1-2
cdr3_nt: TGTGCCAGCAGCGTAGCTTTCGGACAGGCAAGGCCCAACTATGGCTACACCTTC
cdr3_aa: CASSVAFGQARPNYGYTF

clone_size: -
cdr3_length: 15
d_call: -
v_call: TRBV18
j_call: TRBJ1-5
cdr3_nt: TGTGCCAGCTCACCAGGAGGGTCAGTCAATCAGCCCCAGCATTTT
cdr3_aa: CASSPGGSVNQPQHF

clone_size: -
cdr3_length: 14
d_call: -
v_call: TRBV18
j_call: TRBJ2-5
cdr3_nt: TGTGCCAGCTCCCCCGGGCGGTTGCAAGAGACCCAGTACTTC
cdr3_aa: CASSPGRLQETQYF

clone_size: -
cdr3_length: 15
d_call: TRBD2
v_call: TRBV11-1
j_call: TRBJ2-7
cdr3_nt: TGTGCCAGCAGCTTACTGACTAGCGGACCCTACGAGCAGTACTTC
cdr3_aa: CASSLLTSGPYEQYF

clone_size: -
cdr3_length: 14
d_call: TRBD1
v_call: TRBV11-1
j_call: TRBJ2-5
cdr3_nt: TGTGCCAGCTCCCGGACAGGGGAGCAAGAGACCCAGTACTTC
cdr3_aa: CASSRTGEQETQYF

clone_size: -
cdr3_length: 14
d_call: -
v_call: TRBV4-1
j_call: TRBJ1-1
cdr3_nt: TGCGCCAGCAGCCAAAATGTTCTGAACACTGAAGCTTTCTTT
cdr3_aa: CASSQNVLNTEAFF

clone_size: -
cdr3_length: 11
d_call: -
v_call: TRBV20-1
j_call: TRBJ1-2
cdr3_nt: TGCAGTGCTAGGTCGGACTATGGCTACACCTTC
cdr3_aa: CSARSDYGYTF

clone_size: -
cdr3_length: 13
d_call: -
v_call: TRBV28
j_call: TRBJ2-7
cdr3_nt: TGTGCCAGCGGTGGAGAGGGCTCCTACGAGCAGTACTTC
cdr3_aa: CASGGEGSYEQYF

clone_size: -
cdr3_length: 14
d_call: -
v_call: TRBV7-6
j_call: TRBJ2-3
cdr3_nt: TGTGCCAGCAGCTTAGGGCGGAACACAGATACGCAGTATTTT
cdr3_aa: CASSLGRNTDTQYF

clone_size: few
cdr3_length: 13
d_call: -
v_call: TRBV30
j_call: TRBJ1-1
cdr3_nt: TGTGCCTGGAGCCTCATAGGGGCCTCTGAAGCTTTCTTT
cdr3_aa: CAWSLIGASEAFF

clone_size: -
cdr3_length: 14
d_call: TRBD1
v_call: TRBV6-5
j_call: TRBJ1-4
cdr3_nt: TGTGCCAGCAGTACCGGGACAGGGGATGAAAAACTGTTTTTT
cdr3_aa: CASSTGTGDEKLFF

clone_size: many
cdr3_length: 14
d_call: -
v_call: TRBV7-3
j_call: TRBJ2-3
cdr3_nt: TGTGCCAGCAGCACAGGGGGGGGTCCAGATACGCAGTATTTT
cdr3_aa: CASSTGGGPDTQYF

clone_size: -
cdr3_length: 15
d_call: TRBD2
v_call: TRBV19
j_call: TRBJ2-2
cdr3_nt: TGTGCCAGTAGTCGGCGGGAGGGCGCCACCGGGGAGCTGTTTTTT
cdr3_aa: CASSRREGATGELFF

clone_size: -
cdr3_length: 14
d_call: -
v_call: TRBV29-1
j_call: TRBJ2-3
cdr3_nt: TGCAGCGTTCGCCGGGAGTATCAGTCAGATACGCAGTATTTT
cdr3_aa: CSVRREYQSDTQYF

clone_size: once
cdr3_length: 13
d_call: -
v_call: TRBV6-5
j_call: TRBJ2-5
cdr3_nt: TGTGCCAGCAGACCAACAGGGAAAGAGACCCAGTACTTC
cdr3_aa: CASRPTGKETQYF

clone_size: -
cdr3_length: 14
d_call: TRBD2
v_call: TRBV5-4
j_call: TRBJ2-7
cdr3_nt: TGTGCCAGCAGCTTGCGCGGGAGATCCAACGAGCAGTACTTC
cdr3_aa: CASSLRGRSNEQYF

clone_size: -
cdr3_length: 12
d_call: -
v_call: TRBV10-3
j_call: TRBJ1-4
cdr3_nt: TGTGCCATCGCTGCAACTAATGAAAAACTGTTTTTT
cdr3_aa: CAIAATNEKLFF

clone_size: -
cdr3_length: 15
d_call: TRBD1
v_call: TRBV5-4
j_call: TRBJ1-2
cdr3_nt: TGTGCCAGCAGCTTGACCACAGGGGACACAAGTGGCTACACCTTC
cdr3_aa: CASSLTTGDTSGYTF

clone_size: -
cdr3_length: 14
d_call: -
v_call: TRBV6-1
j_call: TRBJ2-7
cdr3_nt: TGTGCCAGCACTGAATTGACTGAAACAGGCGAGCAGTACTTC
cdr3_aa: CASTELTETGEQYF

clone_size: -
cdr3_length: 14
d_call: TRBD2
v_call: TRBV6-5
j_call: TRBJ2-1
cdr3_nt: TGTGCCAGCAGTCCCTTCGGGACTAGCTATGAGCAGTTCTTC
cdr3_aa: CASSPFGTSYEQFF

clone_size: few
cdr3_length: 12
d_call: TRBD1
v_call: TRBV30
j_call: TRBJ1-1
cdr3_nt: TGTGCCAGCTTGACAGGGCTAATCCCAGCTTTCTTT
cdr3_aa: CASLTGLIPAFF

clone_size: -
cdr3_length: 11
d_call: -
v_call: TRBV5-1
j_call: TRBJ2-2
cdr3_nt: TGCGCCAGCAGCTTAGACGGGGAGCTGTTTTTT
cdr3_aa: CASSLDGELFF

clone_size: few
cdr3_length: 13
d_call: -
v_call: TRBV19
j_call: TRBJ1-4
cdr3_nt: TGTGCCAGTAGGACAGGCCCTAATGAAAAACTGTTTTTT
cdr3_aa: CASRTGPNEKLFF

clone_size: -
cdr3_length: 17
d_call: TRBD2
v_call: TRBV15
j_call: TRBJ2-2
cdr3_nt: TGTGCCACCAGCAGTCTCGGGACTAGCGGGAGAGGGGGGGAGCTGTTTTTT
cdr3_aa: CATSSLGTSGRGGELFF

clone_size: few
cdr3_length: 14
d_call: -
v_call: TRBV7-2
j_call: TRBJ1-1
cdr3_nt: TGTGCCAGCAGCAGAGCGACCGTGAACACTGAAGCTTTCTTT
cdr3_aa: CASSRATVNTEAFF

clone_size: -
cdr3_length: 14
d_call: -
v_call: TRBV27
j_call: TRBJ2-3
cdr3_nt: TGTGCCAGCATGGATTTTCAGGTCGCAGATACGCAGTATTTT
cdr3_aa: CASMDFQVADTQYF

clone_size: -
cdr3_length: 16
d_call: -
v_call: TRBV6-5
j_call: TRBJ1-4
cdr3_nt: TGTGCCAGCAGTTACTCGATCAACCCAACTAATGAAAAACTGTTTTTT
cdr3_aa: CASSYSINPTNEKLFF

clone_size: once
cdr3_length: 13
d_call: -
v_call: TRBV7-9
j_call: TRBJ1-1
cdr3_nt: TGTGCCAGCAGCCTTGATATGAACACTGAAGCTTTCTTT
cdr3_aa: CASSLDMNTEAFF

clone_size: -
cdr3_length: 13
d_call: TRBD1
v_call: TRBV29-1
j_call: TRBJ1-2
cdr3_nt: TGCAGCGTGGCGGGACAGGGTTTCTATGGCTACACCTTC
cdr3_aa: CSVAGQGFYGYTF

clone_size: -
cdr3_length: 15
d_call: -
v_call: TRBV7-3
j_call: TRBJ2-3
cdr3_nt: TGTGCCAGCAGCTTGGCCGGGGGTAAGACAGATACGCAGTATTTT
cdr3_aa: CASSLAGGKTDTQYF

clone_size: -
cdr3_length: 12
d_call: -
v_call: TRBV6-1
j_call: TRBJ2-7
cdr3_nt: TGTGCCAGCGTGGAGGGATGGGGGGAGCAGTACTTC
cdr3_aa: CASVEGWGEQYF

clone_size: -
cdr3_length: 13
d_call: -
v_call: TRBV6-1
j_call: TRBJ1-6
cdr3_nt: TGTGCCAGCAGTGAAGGGCAGAATTCACCCCTCCACTTT
cdr3_aa: CASSEGQNSPLHF

clone_size: -
cdr3_length: 13
d_call: -
v_call: TRBV5-6
j_call: TRBJ2-2
cdr3_nt: TGTGCCAGCAGCGTAGGGGACACCGGGGAGCTGTTTTTT
cdr3_aa: CASSVGDTGELFF

clone_size: -
cdr3_length: 15
d_call: TRBD1
v_call: TRBV5-1
j_call: TRBJ2-5
cdr3_nt: TGCGCCAGCAGCTACCGACAGGGGGGATTAGAGACCCAGTACTTC
cdr3_aa: CASSYRQGGLETQYF

clone_size: -
cdr3_length: 13
d_call: TRBD2
v_call: TRBV7-9
j_call: TRBJ2-3
cdr3_nt: TGTGCCGGACTAGCGGGGAGCACAGATACGCAGTATTTT
cdr3_aa: CAGLAGSTDTQYF

clone_size: -
cdr3_length: 17
d_call: -
v_call: TRBV7-8
j_call: TRBJ2-5
cdr3_nt: TGTGCCAGCAGCCCGACGGGGCGCGACATATACCAAGAGACCCAGTACTTC
cdr3_aa: CASSPTGRDIYQETQYF

clone_size: -
cdr3_length: 14
d_call: TRBD2
v_call: TRBV5-8
j_call: TRBJ2-5
cdr3_nt: TGTGCCAGCAGCTTCGGGACTAGCCAAGAGACCCAGTACTTC
cdr3_aa: CASSFGTSQETQYF

clone_size: -
cdr3_length: 15
d_call: -
v_call: TRBV5-4
j_call: TRBJ2-7
cdr3_nt: TGTGCCAGCAGCTATTCGGGGGCCTCGGCCGGGGAGCAGTACTTC
cdr3_aa: CASSYSGASAGEQYF

clone_size: -
cdr3_length: 14
d_call: -
v_call: TRBV6-5
j_call: TRBJ2-7
cdr3_nt: TGTGCCAGCTCAAAGCAGGACAATACCTACGAGCAGTACTTC
cdr3_aa: CASSKQDNTYEQYF

clone_size: -
cdr3_length: 14
d_call: TRBD2
v_call: TRBV29-1
j_call: TRBJ2-5
cdr3_nt: TGCAGCGCCTTTCTAGCGGGAGGGTTGGAGACCCAGTACTTC
cdr3_aa: CSAFLAGGLETQYF

clone_size: -
cdr3_length: 11
d_call: -
v_call: TRBV9
j_call: TRBJ2-2
cdr3_nt: TGTGCCAGCAGCCTTTCCGGGGAGCTGTTTTTT
cdr3_aa: CASSLSGELFF

clone_size: -
cdr3_length: 12
d_call: -
v_call: TRBV30
j_call: TRBJ1-4
cdr3_nt: TGTGCCTGGAGTGACGGAAATGGGCCGCCGACTTTT
cdr3_aa: CAWSDGNGPPTF

clone_size: -
cdr3_length: 15
d_call: -
v_call: TRBV30
j_call: TRBJ2-7
cdr3_nt: TGTGCCTGGAGAGGAATGGGGATAAGCTCCTACGAGCAGTACTTC
cdr3_aa: CAWRGMGISSYEQYF

clone_size: -
cdr3_length: 16
d_call: TRBD1
v_call: TRBV7-9
j_call: TRBJ1-2
cdr3_nt: TGTGCCAGCAGTACAAGTCCCGGGACAGAGGCCCATGGCTACACCTTC
cdr3_aa: CASSTSPGTEAHGYTF

clone_size: -
cdr3_length: 11
d_call: -
v_call: TRBV6-1
j_call: TRBJ2-3
cdr3_nt: TGTGCCAGCAGTACGACAGATACGCAGTATTTT
cdr3_aa: CASSTTDTQYF

clone_size: -
cdr3_length: 12
d_call: -
v_call: TRBV5-1
j_call: TRBJ1-2
cdr3_nt: TGCGCCAGCAGCTTTAACGGGCGCGGCTACACCTTC
cdr3_aa: CASSFNGRGYTF

clone_size: -
cdr3_length: 17
d_call: -
v_call: TRBV10-3
j_call: TRBJ2-1
cdr3_nt: TGTGCTATCAGTGAGTCAGGTGGTAGCCGTAATTACAATGAGCAGTTCTTC
cdr3_aa: CAISESGGSRNYNEQFF

clone_size: -
cdr3_length: 14
d_call: -
v_call: TRBV4-2
j_call: TRBJ1-4
cdr3_nt: TGTGCCAGCAGCCAAGAAGACAGGACCGAAAAACTGTTTTTT
cdr3_aa: CASSQEDRTEKLFF

clone_size: -
cdr3_length: 14
d_call: -
v_call: TRBV7-2
j_call: TRBJ2-5
cdr3_nt: TGTGCCAGCAGCGCAGGACACACTCCGGAGACCCAGTACTTC
cdr3_aa: CASSAGHTPETQYF

clone_size: -
cdr3_length: 12
d_call: -
v_call: TRBV7-9
j_call: TRBJ2-2
cdr3_nt: TGTGCCAGCAGGGGTTTCGCCGGGGAGCTGTTTTTT
cdr3_aa: CASRGFAGELFF

clone_size: -
cdr3_length: 14
d_call: -
v_call: TRBV19
j_call: TRBJ2-6
cdr3_nt: TGTGCCAGTAGTAGGCTCTCTGGGGCCAACGTCCTGACTTTC
cdr3_aa: CASSRLSGANVLTF

clone_size: few
cdr3_length: 14
d_call: -
v_call: TRBV6-6
j_call: TRBJ1-5
cdr3_nt: TGTGCCAGCAGAGGCGGGGAATTCAATCAGCCCCAGCATTTT
cdr3_aa: CASRGGEFNQPQHF

clone_size: -
cdr3_length: 12
d_call: TRBD1
v_call: TRBV2
j_call: TRBJ1-2
cdr3_nt: TGTGCCAGCTCCTATACAGGGGCTGGCTACACCTTC
cdr3_aa: CASSYTGAGYTF

clone_size: -
cdr3_length: 17
d_call: -
v_call: TRBV10-3
j_call: TRBJ2-3
cdr3_nt: TGTGCCATCAGTGAGTTGGGCCGGGCAGGGAGCACAGATACGCAGTATTTT
cdr3_aa: CAISELGRAGSTDTQYF

clone_size: -
cdr3_length: 11
d_call: -
v_call: TRBV20-1
j_call: TRBJ2-1
cdr3_nt: TGCAGTGCTAGTTACTACAATGAGCAGTTCTTC
cdr3_aa: CSASYYNEQFF

clone_size: -
cdr3_length: 15
d_call: -
v_call: TRBV19
j_call: TRBJ1-1
cdr3_nt: TGTGCCAGTAGTACCGTCCCTAGGCCCGCTGGAGAAGCTTTCTTT
cdr3_aa: CASSTVPRPAGEAFF

clone_size: -
cdr3_length: 15
d_call: -
v_call: TRBV14
j_call: TRBJ2-7
cdr3_nt: TGTGCCAGCAGCCTAGGACAGACGATTTTCTACGAGCAGTACTTC
cdr3_aa: CASSLGQTIFYEQYF